Reported below is one TCR beta chain. TRB rearrangements spanning V, D and J were amplified using mixed TRB-A/B primers. Each CDR3 protein is one row after TCRdb ran MiXCR on the multiplex PCR reads. The repertoire holds thousands of distinct CDR3 sequences, with around 36% as singletons. The sample belongs to a study of T cell repertoires in aging, cancer and after chemotherapy. The template was genomic DNA from peripheral blood, not RNA. Germline V lookup: CDR1 SGHAT, CDR2 FQDESV (reference sequence). This CDR3 has 17 amino acids. V shed 2 bases, J shed 2 bases, and the junction held 6 bases outside the gene matches.

The chain couples TRBV11-1 to TRBJ2-6; 7 bases agree with TRBD1. Material: blood. The source is a human donor in good health. The CDR3 protein is CASSLQQGTPGANVLTF. CDR3 DNA: TGTGCCAGCAGCTTACAACAGGGGACCCCTGGGGCCAACGTCCTGACTTTC.